This TCR beta chain was identified during a study of blood T cell repertoires in COVID-19. At the level of the study: Researchers got acute and convalescent COVID-19 samples from the United States, Italy and Spain.

Only a few counts were recorded for this clone. Germline V CDR1 and CDR2: MNHNY, SVGAGI (reference sequence). This CDR3 contains 16 residues. V shed 7 bases, J shed 6 bases, and the junction held 10 bases outside the gene matches. Data came from immunoSEQ multiplex PCR; TCRdb stores just in-frame clones and leaves some out. This sample has 85,000 to 130,000 clones, with over 80% found just once. Sequencing was done on a sample of peripheral blood. The chain couples TRBV6-6 to TRBJ1-6; 9 bases align to TRBD1. This receptor was taken from a man in his forties or fifties with acute or convalescent COVID-19. Here the CDR3 DNA reads TGTGCCAGCACCTCCGGGACAGGGCTTTCTAATTCACCCCTCCACTTT. Translation: CASTSGTGLSNSPLHF.